One T cell receptor beta chain is described in this entry. Its specific antigen is unknown. Base qualities are not provided; no much larger clone lies one nucleotide away. This sample was included in a study of cytomegalovirus exposure and HLA in healthy donors (dated by TCRdb to the late 2010s). For the study in its entirety: An earlier analysis of several hundred of the donors reported approximately 290 Gb of sequence data and 117 million unique TCR beta sequences from 150 million to 200 million T cells. An early release that covered fewer than 800 HLA-typed donors contained 250 to 350 gigabases of sequencing data and roughly 84 million unique TCR sequences. Of the 300 to 450 genotyped donors, 65% to 90% were placed in the genetic ancestry cluster associated with self-reported Caucasian donors. The study was designed to test whether signatures of past pathogen exposure could be identified by cataloging public T cell receptors. Using immunosequencing, the study profiled T cell repertoires from 550 to 750 subjects and related those repertoires to cytomegalovirus serostatus. In addition to the first cohort of 650 to 800 subjects, a separate validation cohort of some 120 different subjects was used. High-throughput TCR immunosequencing, statistical association of individual TCRs with disease status, and machine learning were combined to predict cytomegalovirus infection status. A later analysis re-examined previously published TCR beta repertoires from about 700 donors and added high-resolution HLA genotyping to investigate patterns of TCR occurrence. Rather than using new phenotypic data, the later analysis identified candidate immune exposures from TCR beta sequences and from how often those sequences occurred across donors. An earlier analysis of several hundred of the donors applied high-throughput TCR beta sequencing to assess whether each TCR beta V gene segment acted as functional or pseudogenic. Alongside the repertoire data, information on donor age, sex, ethnicity and CMV serostatus was compiled. In a later genetic analysis, genome-wide SNP genotypes for about 65% of the 666 donors were used, and that subset was treated as a discovery cohort. Every repertoire in the discovery cohort had been generated on one and the same sequencing platform. HLA typing included class I and class II loci at four-digit resolution. The number of donors typed differed by locus, with 629-630 for A, B, C, DRB1 and DQB1, around 520 for DQA1, 600 to 610 for DPA1, and about 450 for DPB1. Because of strong linkage in the cohort, roughly five DR-DQ haplotypes were treated as single units for association and clustering. Across 300 to 500 genotyped donors of the cohort, an average of about 220,000 unique TCR beta nucleotide sequences per donor were sequenced, and 15% to 20% of those sequences were non-productive. The study at large found these results: In an earlier analysis of about 550 of the donors, most TCR beta V segments were observed in productive rearrangements about 87% or about 30% of the time, broadly matching IMGT annotations. Roughly uniform sequencing depth across donors was assumed in presence/absence analyses, although this assumption may not hold. Immune exposure information for the cohort was limited to CMV serostatus. A group of highly shared sequence variants was considered likely to be a technical artifact of the sequencing pipeline. According to a later analysis, parvovirus B19, influenza, CMV and Epstein-Barr virus appeared linked to several top co-occurrence clusters. Specific HLA alleles were associated with over 15,000 TCR beta sequences at a false discovery rate of 0.05 in a later analysis. A total of 150 to 200 TCR beta chains were listed by the study as associated with cytomegalovirus. The classifier was reported to diagnose cytomegalovirus status with high specificity and sensitivity in both the original cohort and the validation cohort. The earlier analysis of approximately 560 of the donors excluded roughly 16 rarely observed V segments, including chromosome 9 orphons, because counts were too low. Most TCR sequences were observed very rarely across donors, whereas some public TCRs were present in many individuals. Only TCR beta chains were sequenced in this cohort, and the absence of alpha or paired-chain data limited detectable features. In a later analysis, HLA-associated TCR beta chains were found to be more clonally expanded and to have lower generation probabilities than equally common non-associated chains. A further reported finding was that TCR beta sequences accurately predicted the HLA-A and HLA-B alleles for most subjects in the first cohort. A later genetic analysis reported fewer N-insertions in productive TCRs among donors in an Asian-associated ancestry cluster than the roughly 690-donor mean. Linkage disequilibrium might explain the correlated functional status among segregating V segments, but an unknown experimental factor could not be ruled out. Most CMV-associated TCR beta chains appeared to be HLA-restricted in a later analysis, and the HLA associations seemed to be driven largely by CMV exposure. A few of the identified cytomegalovirus-associated TCR beta chains were confirmed in vitro to be specific for cytomegalovirus antigens. A later analysis found that TCR association rates varied across HLA loci, with DRB1 alleles showing the most associated TCRs and HLA-C alleles the fewest. The 87-base-pair reads could not distinguish some IMGT-functional V segments, including TRBV6-2 and TRBV6-3, so those segments were excluded. According to the authors, the approach could potentially be generalized to other disease states and immunological phenotypes. Because some donors lacked HLA typing at each locus, the association tests relied only on the typed subset. A later genetic analysis associated a missense DCLRE1C variant with V-gene and J-gene trimming of TCR beta chains, and an independent cohort replicated the association. Assigning TCR associations to individual alleles was difficult when HLA alleles, especially DR and DQ, strongly co-occurred.

The library was made by the immunoSEQ multiplex PCR assay. For the multiplex PCR, a mixture combining 60 forward primers for TCR Vbeta segments and 13 reverse primers for TCR Jbeta segments was used. A multiplex PCR assay on genomic DNA amplified the CDR3 region of rearranged TCR beta genes. Amplified TCR beta libraries were sequenced as 87-base-pair reads on the Illumina HiSeq System. In the original analysis: Across the 670 or so repertoires, a later analysis counted 80 million or so unique TCR beta chains, around 10 million of which were shared by at least two donors. A nearest-neighbor algorithm error-corrected the raw reads and collapsed the reads into unique sequences, merging closely related sequences to remove PCR and sequencing errors. V, D and J gene segments were assigned by aligning CDR3 sequences to IMGT reference sequences. For a sequence to be retained, a match of at least six nucleotides was required to both a V gene segment and a J gene segment. A rearrangement was called productive if the CDR3 had no stop codons and remained in frame with V and J, and every other rearrangement was called non-productive. CDR3 was defined according to IMGT convention as the region running from the second conserved V-encoded cysteine to the conserved J-encoded phenylalanine. The earlier analysis of approximately 500 of the donors excluded sequences that lacked an unambiguous match to a single V gene segment. An earlier analysis of about 600 of the donors called V segments functional above 56.7% productive rearrangements and segregating when the between-donor standard deviation exceeded 5%. To diagnose cytomegalovirus status from the catalog of TCR beta chain sequences, a statistical classification framework was built. In a later analysis, V and J genes were assigned by comparing TCR nucleotide sequences against IMGT/GENE-DB human TR gene sequences. In a later analysis, CDR3 sequences and most-parsimonious VDJ recombination scenarios were assigned using the TCRdist pipeline. In a later analysis, each TCR beta chain was defined by its CDR3 amino acid sequence together with its V-gene family, and reads without a unique V-gene family were excluded. A later analysis removed 500 to 650 highly shared, low-generation-probability nucleotide sequences to deal with suspected cross-contamination and a sequencing artifact. A later analysis calculated a clonal expansion index for each public chain from normalized within-repertoire ranks of inferred template counts. In a later analysis, generation probabilities were computed with a VDJ recombination model fitted to out-of-frame rearrangements, and the resulting probabilities were checked against IGoR. In a later analysis, hypergeometric tests were used to score TCR-TCR, TCR-HLA and TCR-CMV co-occurrence, with a repertoire-size bias correction applied to TCR pairs. In a later analysis, false discovery rates were estimated by permuting HLA or CMV assignments 20 times. In a later analysis, co-occurring TCRs were grouped using DBSCAN, with TCRdist sequence similarity added in when clustering inside HLA-allele-positive subsets. For co-occurrence clustering, repertoires with fewer than 30,000 or more than 120,000 public chains were excluded, along with four or five repertoires with anomalous nucleotide sharing. Imported from immuneACCESS, the table was reduced by TCRdb to in-frame sequences with V and J called. These copies leave out some clones; in studies compared against another copy, an unresolved V gene accounts for under half, and the cause of the remainder is not known. V and J calls plus clone size are reproduced from that table; the DNA served to infer D and trimming. This sample has some 130,000 clones in its table, and roughly 73% of those were observed once. 1% to 1.5% of the sample is in the top ten clones.

From the cysteine through the phenylalanine, the CDR3 covers 12 amino acids. The retained sequence is limited to the CDR3, 36 bases, with the frame set at the first base. V is reduced by 5 bases and J by 7 bases, leaving a spacing of 11 bases between them. The germline V gene (reference sequence) yields SEHNR for CDR1 and FQNEAQ for CDR2. The cohort comprised fewer than 750 healthy bone marrow donors. Cohort members were all nominally healthy when sampled, although unrecorded immune exposures were likely present. The donor tested CMV seronegative, placing the donor among the 352 seronegative members of the cohort. Each donor provided a peripheral blood sample, and peripheral blood mononuclear cells were used for TCR beta sequencing. The Qiagen DNeasy Blood Extraction Kit was used to extract genomic DNA from the blood cell samples.

The sequenced sample was PBMCs. The TCR originated in a woman aged 40 to 50 in good health and CMV-seronegative. The rearrangement combines TRBV7-9 with TRBJ1-2, with TRBD1 perhaps the D gene, on 6 matching bases. The CDR3 region has the sequence CASSTGSSGYTF. The nucleotide sequence reads as follows: TGTGCCAGCAGCACAGGGTCGTCTGGCTACACCTTC.